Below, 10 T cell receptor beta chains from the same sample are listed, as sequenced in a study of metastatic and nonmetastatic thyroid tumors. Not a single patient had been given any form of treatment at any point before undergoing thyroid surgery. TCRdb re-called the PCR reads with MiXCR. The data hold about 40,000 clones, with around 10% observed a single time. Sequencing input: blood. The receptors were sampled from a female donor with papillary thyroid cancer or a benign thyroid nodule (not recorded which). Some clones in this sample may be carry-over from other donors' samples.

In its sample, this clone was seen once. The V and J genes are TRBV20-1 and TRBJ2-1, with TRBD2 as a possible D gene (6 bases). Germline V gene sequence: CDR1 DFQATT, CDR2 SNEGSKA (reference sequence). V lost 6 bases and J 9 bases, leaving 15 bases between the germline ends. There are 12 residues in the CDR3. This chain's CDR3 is CSAWGTLGEQFF. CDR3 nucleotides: TGCAGTGCCTGGGGGACTCTCGGTGAGCAGTTCTTC.

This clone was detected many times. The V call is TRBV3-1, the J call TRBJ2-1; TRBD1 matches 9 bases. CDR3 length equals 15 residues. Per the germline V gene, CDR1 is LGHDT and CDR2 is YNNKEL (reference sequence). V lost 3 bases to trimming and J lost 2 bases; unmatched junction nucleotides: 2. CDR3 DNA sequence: TGTGCCAGCAGCCAGGGACAGGGTCCCTACAATGAGCAGTTCTTC. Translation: CASSQGQGPYNEQFF.

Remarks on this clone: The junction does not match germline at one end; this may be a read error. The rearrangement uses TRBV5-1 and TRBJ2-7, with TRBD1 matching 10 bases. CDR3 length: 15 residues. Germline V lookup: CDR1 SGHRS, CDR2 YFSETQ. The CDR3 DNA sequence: TGCGCCGGCAGCTTGCATGCGGGACAGGGGTACGAGCAGTACTTC. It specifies CAGSLHAGQGYEQYF.

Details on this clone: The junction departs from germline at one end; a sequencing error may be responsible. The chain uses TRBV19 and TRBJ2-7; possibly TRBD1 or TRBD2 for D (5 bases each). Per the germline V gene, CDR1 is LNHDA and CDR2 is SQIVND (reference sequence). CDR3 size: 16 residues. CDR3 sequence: CASSIDLAIGAYDQYF. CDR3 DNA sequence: TGTGCCAGTAGTATAGATTTGGCTATCGGGGCCTACGATCAGTACTTC.

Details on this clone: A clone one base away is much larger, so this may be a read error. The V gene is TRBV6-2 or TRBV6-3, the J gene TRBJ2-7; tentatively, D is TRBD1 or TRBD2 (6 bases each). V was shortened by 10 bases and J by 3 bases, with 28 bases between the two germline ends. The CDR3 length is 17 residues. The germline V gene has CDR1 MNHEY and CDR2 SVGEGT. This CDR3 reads CANTPGGGLRRGYEQYF. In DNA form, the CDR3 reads TGTGCCAACACCCCCGGGGGCGGCCTAAGAAGGGGCTACGAGCAGTACTTC.

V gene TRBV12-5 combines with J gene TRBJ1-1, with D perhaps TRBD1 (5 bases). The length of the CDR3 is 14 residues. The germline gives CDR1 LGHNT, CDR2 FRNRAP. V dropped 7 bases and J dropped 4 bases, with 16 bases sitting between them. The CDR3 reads CASASQGAGTEAFF. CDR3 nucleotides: TGTGCTAGTGCCTCCCAGGGTGCGGGCACTGAAGCTTTCTTT.

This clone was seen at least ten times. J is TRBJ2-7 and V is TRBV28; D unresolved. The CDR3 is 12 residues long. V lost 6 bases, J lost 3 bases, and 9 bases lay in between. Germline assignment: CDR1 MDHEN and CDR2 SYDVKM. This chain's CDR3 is CASSTLHYEQYF. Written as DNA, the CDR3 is TGTGCCAGCAGCACACTACACTACGAGCAGTACTTC.

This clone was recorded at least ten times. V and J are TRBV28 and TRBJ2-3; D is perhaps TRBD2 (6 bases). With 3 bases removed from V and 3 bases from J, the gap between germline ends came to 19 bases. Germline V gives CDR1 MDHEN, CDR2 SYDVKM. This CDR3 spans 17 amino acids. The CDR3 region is CASSLGRGLGSTDTQYF. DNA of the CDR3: TGTGCCAGCAGTTTGGGGCGGGGCTTGGGGTCAACAGATACGCAGTATTTT.

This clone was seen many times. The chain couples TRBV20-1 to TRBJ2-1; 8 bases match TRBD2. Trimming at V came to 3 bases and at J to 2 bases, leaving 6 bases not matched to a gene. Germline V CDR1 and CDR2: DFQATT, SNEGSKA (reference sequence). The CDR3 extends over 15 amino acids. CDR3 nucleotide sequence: TGCAGTGCTAGCCTTAGCGGGATACCCTACAATGAGCAGTTCTTC. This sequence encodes CSASLSGIPYNEQFF.

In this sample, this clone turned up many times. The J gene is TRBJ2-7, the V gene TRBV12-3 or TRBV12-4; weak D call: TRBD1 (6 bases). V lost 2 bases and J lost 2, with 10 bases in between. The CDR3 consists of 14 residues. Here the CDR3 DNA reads TGTGCCAGCAGTTTAAGACAGGCAACCTACGAGCAGTACTTC. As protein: CASSLRQATYEQYF.